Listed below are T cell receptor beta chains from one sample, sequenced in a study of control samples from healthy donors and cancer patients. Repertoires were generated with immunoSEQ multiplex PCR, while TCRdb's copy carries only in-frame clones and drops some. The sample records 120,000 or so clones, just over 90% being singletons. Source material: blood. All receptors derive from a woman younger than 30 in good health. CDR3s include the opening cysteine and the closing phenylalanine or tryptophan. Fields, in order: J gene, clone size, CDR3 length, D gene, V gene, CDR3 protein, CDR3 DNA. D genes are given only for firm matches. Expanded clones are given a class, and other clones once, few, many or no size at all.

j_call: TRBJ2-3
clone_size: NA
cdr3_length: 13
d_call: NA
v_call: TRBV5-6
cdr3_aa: CASSPRPTDTQYF
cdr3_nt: TGTGCCAGCAGCCCCCGGCCTACAGATACGCAGTATTTT

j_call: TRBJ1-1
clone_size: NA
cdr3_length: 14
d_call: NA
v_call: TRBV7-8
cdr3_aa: CASNFRGSDTEAFF
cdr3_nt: TGTGCCAGCAACTTCAGGGGATCGGACACTGAAGCTTTCTTT

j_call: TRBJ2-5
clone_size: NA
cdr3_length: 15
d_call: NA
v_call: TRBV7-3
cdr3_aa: CASSLGWGPQETQYF
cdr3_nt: TGTGCCAGCAGCTTAGGTTGGGGGCCCCAAGAGACCCAGTACTTC

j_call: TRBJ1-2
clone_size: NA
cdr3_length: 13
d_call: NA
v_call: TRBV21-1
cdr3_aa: CASSRTGAYGYTF
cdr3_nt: TGTGCCAGCAGTAGGACAGGCGCATATGGCTACACCTTC

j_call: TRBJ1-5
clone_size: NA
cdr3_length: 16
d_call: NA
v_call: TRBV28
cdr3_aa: CASSFTWPASNQPQHF
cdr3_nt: TGTGCCAGCAGTTTTACGTGGCCCGCGAGCAATCAGCCCCAGCATTTT

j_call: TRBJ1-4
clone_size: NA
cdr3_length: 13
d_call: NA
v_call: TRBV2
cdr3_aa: CASRPGSGEKLFF
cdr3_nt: TGTGCCAGCAGGCCGGGATCGGGAGAAAAACTGTTTTTT

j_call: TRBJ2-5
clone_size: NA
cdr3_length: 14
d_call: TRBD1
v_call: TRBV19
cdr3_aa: CASREWDSQETQYF
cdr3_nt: TGTGCCAGTAGGGAGTGGGACAGTCAAGAGACCCAGTACTTC

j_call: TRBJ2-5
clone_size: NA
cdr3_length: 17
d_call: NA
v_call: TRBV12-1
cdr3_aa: CASSHGWGGESGETQYF
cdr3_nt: TGTGCCAGCAGCCACGGATGGGGAGGAGAGTCAGGAGAGACCCAGTACTTC

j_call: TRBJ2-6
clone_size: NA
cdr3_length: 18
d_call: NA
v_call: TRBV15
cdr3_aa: CATSSRQRFSSGANVLTF
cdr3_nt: TGTGCCACCAGCTCTCGACAGCGTTTCAGCTCTGGGGCCAACGTCCTGACTTTC

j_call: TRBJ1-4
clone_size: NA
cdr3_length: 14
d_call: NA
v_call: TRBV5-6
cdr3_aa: CASSLGSSNEKLFF
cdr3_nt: TGTGCCAGCAGCTTGGGCTCTAGCAATGAAAAACTGTTTTTT

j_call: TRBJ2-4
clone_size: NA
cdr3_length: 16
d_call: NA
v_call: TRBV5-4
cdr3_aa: CASSNLGGFGKNIQYF
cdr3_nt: TGTGCCAGCAGCAACCTAGGGGGTTTTGGCAAAAACATTCAGTACTTC

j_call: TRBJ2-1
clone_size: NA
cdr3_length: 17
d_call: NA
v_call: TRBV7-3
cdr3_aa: CASSTDVRGLWDNEQFF
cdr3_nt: TGTGCCAGCAGCACCGACGTTCGGGGCCTATGGGACAATGAGCAGTTCTTC

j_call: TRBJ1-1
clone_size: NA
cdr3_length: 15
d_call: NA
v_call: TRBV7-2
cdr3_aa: CASSFDITGLTEAFF
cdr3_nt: TGTGCCAGCAGCTTCGACATCACAGGGTTAACTGAAGCTTTCTTT

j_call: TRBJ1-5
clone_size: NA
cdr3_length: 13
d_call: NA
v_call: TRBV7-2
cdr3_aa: CASSSSTNQPQHF
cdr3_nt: TGTGCCAGCAGCTCTAGTACGAATCAGCCCCAGCATTTT

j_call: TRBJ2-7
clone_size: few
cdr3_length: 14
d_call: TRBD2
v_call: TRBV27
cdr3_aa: CASRKISGTYEQYF
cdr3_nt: TGTGCCAGCAGAAAGATCAGCGGGACCTACGAGCAGTACTTC